This TCR beta chain comes out of a study of regulatory T cells in long-lasting Graves disease. Study observations and caveats: Clonotypes that were public and shared totalled some 2,900 in persistent patients versus roughly 1,000 in new patients.

Building of the TCR beta libraries involved iRepertoire HTBI primers and Arm-PCR of CDR3 regions. MiXCR, run by TCRdb on the multiplex PCR reads, gives a single entry per CDR3 protein. The table has 400,000 or so distinct CDR3 sequences, around 24% seen once; the top ten hold 26%. The time point denotes: persistent/refractory GD, antithyroid drugs over 5 years with positive TRAb. PBMC RNA served as the TCR library source. This clonotype was counted ten times or more. Antigen: not known. Sequenced material: peripheral blood mononuclear cells (PBMCs), taken when the disease was refractory, from a patient treated with antithyroid drugs. The source is a female donor with Graves disease.

CDR3 sequence: CATSRGRIYEQYF. DNA for the CDR3: TGTGCCACCAGCAGAGGGCGGATCTACGAGCAGTACTTC. V is TRBV15 and J is TRBJ2-7; D not resolved. With 1 base removed from V and 3 bases from J, the gap between germline ends came to 7 bases. Germline CDR1 reads LNHNV; CDR2 reads YYDKDF (reference sequence). There are 13 residues in the CDR3.